This T cell receptor beta chain emerged from a study of blood T cell repertoires in COVID-19. Across the study: The study drew acute and convalescent COVID-19 samples from the United States, Italy and Spain.

This clone was seen a handful of times. Original analysis: Estimation of nucleated cell counts relied on the amplification of reference gene primers. Profiled with immunoSEQ multiplex PCR; TCRdb holds only in-frame clones, not every one. That table is the source of V, J and clone size, and D and trimming were worked out from the DNA. Here the sample spans just over 650,000 clones, about 90% being singletons. Germline V CDR1 and CDR2: LNHDA, SQIVND (reference sequence). With 3 bases removed from V and 4 bases from J, the gap between germline ends came to 15 bases. The CDR3 extends over 15 amino acids. This TCR was recovered from a woman between 18 and 29 years old with acute or convalescent COVID-19. The sequenced material came from peripheral blood. The chain is built from TRBV19 and TRBJ1-2; D not resolved. CDR3 coding DNA: TGTGCCAGTAGTATTGATGGTGGCAAGTCCTATGGCTACACCTTC. Protein sequence: CASSIDGGKSYGYTF.